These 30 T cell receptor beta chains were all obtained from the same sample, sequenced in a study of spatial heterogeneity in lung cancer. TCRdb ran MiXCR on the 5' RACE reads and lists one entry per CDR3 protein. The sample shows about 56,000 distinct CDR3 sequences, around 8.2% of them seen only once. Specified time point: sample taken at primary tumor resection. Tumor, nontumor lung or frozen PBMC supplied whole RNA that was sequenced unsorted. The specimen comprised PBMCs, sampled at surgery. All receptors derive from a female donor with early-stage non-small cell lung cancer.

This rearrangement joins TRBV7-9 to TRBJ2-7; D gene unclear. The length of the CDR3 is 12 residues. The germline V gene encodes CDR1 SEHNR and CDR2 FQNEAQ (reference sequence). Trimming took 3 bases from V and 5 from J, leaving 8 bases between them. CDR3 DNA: TGTGCCAGCAGCTTGGCCCAGGACGAGCAGTACTTC. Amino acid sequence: CASSLAQDEQYF.

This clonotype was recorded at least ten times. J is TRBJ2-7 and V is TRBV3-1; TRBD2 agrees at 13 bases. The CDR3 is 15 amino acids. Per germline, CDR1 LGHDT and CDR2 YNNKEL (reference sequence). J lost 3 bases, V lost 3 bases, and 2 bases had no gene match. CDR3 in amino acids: CASSQTSGRNYEQYF. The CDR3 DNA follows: TGTGCCAGCAGCCAGACTAGCGGGAGGAACTACGAGCAGTACTTC.

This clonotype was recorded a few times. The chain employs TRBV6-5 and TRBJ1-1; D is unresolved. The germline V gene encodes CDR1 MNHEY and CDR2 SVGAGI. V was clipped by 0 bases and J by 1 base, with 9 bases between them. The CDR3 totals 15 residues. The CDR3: CASSYSDTENTEAFF. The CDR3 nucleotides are TGTGCCAGCAGTTACTCTGATACTGAGAACACTGAAGCTTTCTTT.

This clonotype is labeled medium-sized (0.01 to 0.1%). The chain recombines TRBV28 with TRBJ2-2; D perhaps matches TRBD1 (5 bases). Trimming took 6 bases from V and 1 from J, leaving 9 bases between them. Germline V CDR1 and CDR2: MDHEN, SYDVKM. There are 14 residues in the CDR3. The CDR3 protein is CASRTGQNTGELFF. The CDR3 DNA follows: TGTGCCAGCAGAACCGGACAGAACACCGGGGAGCTGTTTTTT.

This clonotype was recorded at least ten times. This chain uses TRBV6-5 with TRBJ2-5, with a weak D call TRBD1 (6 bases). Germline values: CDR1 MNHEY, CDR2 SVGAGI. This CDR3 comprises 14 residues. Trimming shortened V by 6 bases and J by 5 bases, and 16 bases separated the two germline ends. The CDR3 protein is CASRDGAGVETQYF. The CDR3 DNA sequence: TGTGCCAGCAGGGACGGGGCAGGGGTCGAGACCCAGTACTTC.

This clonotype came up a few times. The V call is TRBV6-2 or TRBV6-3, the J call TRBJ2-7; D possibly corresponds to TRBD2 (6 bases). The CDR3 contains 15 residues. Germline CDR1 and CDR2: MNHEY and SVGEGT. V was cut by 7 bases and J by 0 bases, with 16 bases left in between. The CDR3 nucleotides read TGTGCCAGCACAGACGCTAGCGACGCCTCCTACGAGCAGTACTTC. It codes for CASTDASDASYEQYF.

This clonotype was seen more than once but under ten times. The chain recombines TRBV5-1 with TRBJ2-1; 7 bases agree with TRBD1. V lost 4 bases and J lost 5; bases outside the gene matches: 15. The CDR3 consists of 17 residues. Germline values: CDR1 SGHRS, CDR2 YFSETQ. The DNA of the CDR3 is TGCGCCAGCAGCCCTAGGCTCCGGGACAGAATAGACAATGAGCAGTTCTTC. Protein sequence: CASSPRLRDRIDNEQFF.

CDR3 sequence: CASSPWDSANTGELFF. The CDR3 DNA reads TGTGCCAGCTCACCATGGGACAGCGCGAACACCGGGGAGCTGTTTTTT. V is TRBV18 and J is TRBJ2-2; 7 bases map to TRBD1. Trimming took 2 bases from V and 0 from J; bases not matched to a gene: 3. The length of the CDR3 is 16 residues. The germline gives CDR1 KGHSH, CDR2 LQKENI.

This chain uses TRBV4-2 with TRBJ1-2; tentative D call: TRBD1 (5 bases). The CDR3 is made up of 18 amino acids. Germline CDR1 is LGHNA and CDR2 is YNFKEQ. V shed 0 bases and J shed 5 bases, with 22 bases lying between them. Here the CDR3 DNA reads TGTGCCAGCAGCCAAGAGTCCCCAGGGCAGGTTCCTGGTTATGGCTACACCTTC. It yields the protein CASSQESPGQVPGYGYTF.

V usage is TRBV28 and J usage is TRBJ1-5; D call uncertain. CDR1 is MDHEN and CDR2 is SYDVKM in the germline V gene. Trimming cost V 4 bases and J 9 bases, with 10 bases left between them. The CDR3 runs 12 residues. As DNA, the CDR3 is TGTGCCAGCAGTTCGGGGAGTCGGCCCCAGCATTTT. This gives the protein CASSSGSRPQHF.

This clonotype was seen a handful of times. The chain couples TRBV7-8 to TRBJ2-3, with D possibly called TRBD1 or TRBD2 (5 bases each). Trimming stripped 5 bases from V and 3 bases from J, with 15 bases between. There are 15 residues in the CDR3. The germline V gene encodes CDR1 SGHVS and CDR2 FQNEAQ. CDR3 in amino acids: CASSLRDRITDTQYF. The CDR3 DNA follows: TGTGCCAGCAGCCTCCGGGACCGGATTACAGATACGCAGTATTTT.

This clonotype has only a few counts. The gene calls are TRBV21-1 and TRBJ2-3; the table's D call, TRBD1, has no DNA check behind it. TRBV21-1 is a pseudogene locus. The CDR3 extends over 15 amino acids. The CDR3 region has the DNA TGTGCCAGCAGCCAGGGCACAGGGGTGGGAGATACGCAGTATTTT. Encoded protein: CASSQGTGVGDTQYF.

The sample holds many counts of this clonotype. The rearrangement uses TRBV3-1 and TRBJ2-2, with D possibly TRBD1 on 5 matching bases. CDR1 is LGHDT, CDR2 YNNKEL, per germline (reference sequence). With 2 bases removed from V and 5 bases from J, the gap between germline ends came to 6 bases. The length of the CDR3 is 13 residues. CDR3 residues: CASSQSGTGELFF. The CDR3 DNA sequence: TGTGCCAGCAGCCAATCAGGGACCGGGGAGCTGTTTTTT.

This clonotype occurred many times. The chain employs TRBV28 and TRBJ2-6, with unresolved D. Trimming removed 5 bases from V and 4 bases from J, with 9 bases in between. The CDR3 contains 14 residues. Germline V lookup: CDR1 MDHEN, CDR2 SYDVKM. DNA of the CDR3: TGTGCCAGCAGTATCCCTTTAGGGGCCAACGTCCTGACTTTC. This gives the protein CASSIPLGANVLTF.

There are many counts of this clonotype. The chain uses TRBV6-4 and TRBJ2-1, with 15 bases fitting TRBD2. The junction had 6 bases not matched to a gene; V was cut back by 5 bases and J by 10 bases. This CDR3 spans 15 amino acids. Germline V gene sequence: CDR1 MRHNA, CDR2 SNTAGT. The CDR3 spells CASSLRTSGGDEQFF. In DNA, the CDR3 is TGTGCCAGCAGTCTTCGGACTAGCGGGGGGGACGAGCAGTTCTTC.

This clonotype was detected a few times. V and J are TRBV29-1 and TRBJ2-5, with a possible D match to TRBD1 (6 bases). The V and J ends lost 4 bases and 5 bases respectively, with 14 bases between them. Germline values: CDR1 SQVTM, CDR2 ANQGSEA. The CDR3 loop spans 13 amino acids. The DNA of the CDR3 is TGCAGCGTTGGAACAGGGATGGGGGAGACCCAGTACTTC. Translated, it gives CSVGTGMGETQYF.

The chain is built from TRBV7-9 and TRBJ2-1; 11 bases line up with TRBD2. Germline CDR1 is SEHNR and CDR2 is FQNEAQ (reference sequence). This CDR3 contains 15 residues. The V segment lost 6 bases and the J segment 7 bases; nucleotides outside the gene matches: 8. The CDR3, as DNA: TGTGCCAGCAGGAGTTCACTAGCGGGGGATAATGAGCAGTTCTTC. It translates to CASRSSLAGDNEQFF.

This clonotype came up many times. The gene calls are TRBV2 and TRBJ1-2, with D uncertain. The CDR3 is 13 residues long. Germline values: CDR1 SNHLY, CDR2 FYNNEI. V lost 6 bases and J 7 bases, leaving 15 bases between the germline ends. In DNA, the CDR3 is TGTGCCAGCAGGGTATTCTCTTCCGGTGGCTACACCTTC. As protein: CASRVFSSGGYTF. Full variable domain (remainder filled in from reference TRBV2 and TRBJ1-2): EPEVTQTPSHQVTQMGQEVILRCVPISNHLYFYWYRQILGQKVEFLVSFYNNEISEKSEIFDDQFSVERPDGSNFTLKIRSTKLEDSAMYFCASRVFSSGGYTFGSGTRLTVV.

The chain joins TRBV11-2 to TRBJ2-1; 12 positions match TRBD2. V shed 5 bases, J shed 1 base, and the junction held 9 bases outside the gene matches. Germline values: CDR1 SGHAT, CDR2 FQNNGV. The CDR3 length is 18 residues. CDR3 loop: CASSVTSGRSGSYNEQFF. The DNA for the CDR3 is TGTGCCAGCAGCGTGACTAGCGGGAGATCAGGGTCCTACAATGAGCAGTTCTTC.

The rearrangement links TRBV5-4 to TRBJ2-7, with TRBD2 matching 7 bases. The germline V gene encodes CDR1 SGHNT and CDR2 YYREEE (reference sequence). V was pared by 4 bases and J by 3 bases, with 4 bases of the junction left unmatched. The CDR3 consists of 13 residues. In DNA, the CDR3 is TGTGCCAGCAGCCCAAGGACTAGCTACGAGCAGTACTTC. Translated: CASSPRTSYEQYF.

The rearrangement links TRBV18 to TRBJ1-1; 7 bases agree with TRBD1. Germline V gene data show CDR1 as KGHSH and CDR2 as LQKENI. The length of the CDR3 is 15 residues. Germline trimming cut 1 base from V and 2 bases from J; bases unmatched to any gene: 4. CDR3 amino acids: CASSPRQGVNTEAFF. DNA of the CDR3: TGTGCCAGCTCACCACGACAGGGAGTAAACACTGAAGCTTTCTTT. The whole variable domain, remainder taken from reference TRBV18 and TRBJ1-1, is NAGVMQNPRHLVRRRGQEARLRCSPMKGHSHVYWYRQLPEEGLKFMVYLQKENIIDESGMPKERFSAEFPKEGPSILRIQQVVRGDSAAYFCASSPRQGVNTEAFFGQGTRLTVV.

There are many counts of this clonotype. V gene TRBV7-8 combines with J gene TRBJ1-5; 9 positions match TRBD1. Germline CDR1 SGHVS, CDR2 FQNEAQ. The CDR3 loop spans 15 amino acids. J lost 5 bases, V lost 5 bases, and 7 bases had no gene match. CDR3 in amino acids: CASSRGRTGDQPQHF. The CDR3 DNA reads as TGTGCCAGCAGCCGTGGCCGGACAGGGGATCAGCCCCAGCATTTT.

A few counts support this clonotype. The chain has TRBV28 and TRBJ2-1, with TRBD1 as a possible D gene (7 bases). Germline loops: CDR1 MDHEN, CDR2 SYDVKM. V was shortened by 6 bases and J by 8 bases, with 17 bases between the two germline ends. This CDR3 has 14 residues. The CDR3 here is CASRRRGLEDEQFF. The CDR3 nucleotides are TGTGCCAGCAGACGGAGGGGGCTTGAGGATGAGCAGTTCTTC.

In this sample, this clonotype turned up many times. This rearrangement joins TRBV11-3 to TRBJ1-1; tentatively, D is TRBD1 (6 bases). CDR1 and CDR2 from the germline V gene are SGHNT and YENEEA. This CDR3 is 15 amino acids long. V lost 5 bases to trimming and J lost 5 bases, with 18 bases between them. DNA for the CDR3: TGTGCCAGCAGCCCTAGACAGGTCAGGAGTACTGAAGCTTTCTTT. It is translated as CASSPRQVRSTEAFF. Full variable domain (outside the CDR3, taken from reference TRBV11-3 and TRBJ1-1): EAGVVQSPRYKIIEKKQPVAFWCNPISGHNTLYWYLQNLGQGPELLIRYENEEAVDDSQLPKDRFSAERLKGVDSTLKIQPAELGDSAVYLCASSPRQVRSTEAFFGQGTRLTVV.

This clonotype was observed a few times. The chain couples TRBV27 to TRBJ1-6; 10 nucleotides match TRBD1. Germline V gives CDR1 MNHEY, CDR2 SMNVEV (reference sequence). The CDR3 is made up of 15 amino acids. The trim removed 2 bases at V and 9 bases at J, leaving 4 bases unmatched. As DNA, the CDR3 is TGTGCCAGCAGTTTAGGGACAGGGGAGGCTTCACCCCTCCACTTT. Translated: CASSLGTGEASPLHF.

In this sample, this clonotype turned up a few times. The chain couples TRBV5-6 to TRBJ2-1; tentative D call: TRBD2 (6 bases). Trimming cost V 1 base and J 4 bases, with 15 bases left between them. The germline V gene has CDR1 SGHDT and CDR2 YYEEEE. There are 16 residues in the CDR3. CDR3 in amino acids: CASSLLPGTAYNEQFF. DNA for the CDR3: TGTGCCAGCAGCTTGTTACCCGGGACTGCTTACAATGAGCAGTTCTTC.

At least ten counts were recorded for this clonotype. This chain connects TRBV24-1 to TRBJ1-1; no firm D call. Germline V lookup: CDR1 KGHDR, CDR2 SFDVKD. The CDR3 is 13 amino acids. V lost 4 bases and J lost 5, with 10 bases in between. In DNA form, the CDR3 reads TGTGCCACCAGTGAGAGGTCCGGGACTGAAGCTTTCTTT. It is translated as CATSERSGTEAFF.

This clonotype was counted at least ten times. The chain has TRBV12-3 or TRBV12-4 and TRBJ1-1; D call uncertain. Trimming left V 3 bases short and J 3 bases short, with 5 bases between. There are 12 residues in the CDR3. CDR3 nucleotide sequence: TGTGCCAGCAGTTTGAGTGACACTGAAGCTTTCTTT. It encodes CASSLSDTEAFF.

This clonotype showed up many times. The CDR3: CASSMGYGYTF. The CDR3 nucleotides are TGTGCCAGTAGTATGGGCTATGGCTACACCTTC. J is TRBJ1-2 and V is TRBV19; no clear D. CDR1 and CDR2 (germline): LNHDA, SQIVND (reference sequence). Trimming shortened V by 3 bases and J by 4 bases, and 3 bases separated the two germline ends. The CDR3 has 11 amino acids. The full variable domain, its missing parts supplied by reference TRBV19 and TRBJ1-2, is DGGITQSPKYLFRKEGQNVTLSCEQNLNHDAMYWYRQDPGQGLRLIYYSQIVNDFQKGDIAEGYSVSREKKESFPLTVTSAQKNPTAFYLCASSMGYGYTFGSGTRLTVV.

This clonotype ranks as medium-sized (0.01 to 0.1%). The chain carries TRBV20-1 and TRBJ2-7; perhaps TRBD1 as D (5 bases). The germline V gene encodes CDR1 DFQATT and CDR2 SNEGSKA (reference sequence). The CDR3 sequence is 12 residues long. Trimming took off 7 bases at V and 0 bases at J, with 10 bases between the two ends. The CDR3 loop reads CSGRQSSYEQYF. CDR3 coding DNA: TGCAGTGGGCGACAGAGCTCCTACGAGCAGTACTTC.